Listed below are T cell receptor beta chains from one sample, sequenced in a study of CD8+ T cells in alopecia areata. This table comes from immunoSEQ multiplex PCR, and its TCRdb copy is limited to in-frame clones, with some not included. The top ten clones hold about 10% of a sample with about 120,000 clones, about 50% of them seen once. The source material was NKG2D-low CD8+ T cells sorted from blood. The receptors were gathered from a human donor with alopecia areata. Each CDR3 is given with its conserved first and last residue. D genes are given only for firm matches. Size is omitted from some rows. Given values are once, few, many or a class for expanded clones.

j_gene | d_gene | v_gene | abundance | CDR3aa | CDR3nt
TRBJ2-5 | - | TRBV27 | - | CAILREGTQYF | TGTGCCATCCTCCGAGAGGGGACCCAGTACTTC
TRBJ2-1 | - | TRBV2 | - | CASSAARDWHEQFF | TGTGCCAGCAGTGCGGCGCGGGATTGGCATGAGCAGTTCTTC
TRBJ2-2 | - | TRBV5-1 | - | CASSASRSPTLYAGELFF | TGCGCCAGCAGCGCCTCAAGGTCCCCGACGTTATACGCCGGGGAGCTGTTTTTT
TRBJ1-2 | - | TRBV4-1 | few | CASWDGLTTYGYTF | TGCGCCAGCTGGGACGGCCTCACTACCTATGGCTACACCTTC
TRBJ2-7 | - | TRBV5-1 | once | CASSLAGLAYEQYF | TGCGCCAGCAGCTTGGCAGGGCTGGCCTACGAGCAGTACTTC
TRBJ2-7 | TRBD1 | TRBV9 | - | CASSAGTVYEQYF | TGTGCCAGCAGCGCCGGGACAGTCTACGAGCAGTACTTC
TRBJ1-5 | - | TRBV10-2 | - | CASSELSPGNQPQHF | TGCGCCAGCAGTGAGCTGAGTCCAGGGAATCAGCCCCAGCATTTT
TRBJ2-7 | TRBD1 | TRBV29-1 | few | CSVEERGRGYEQYF | TGCAGCGTTGAAGAAAGGGGGCGAGGATACGAGCAGTACTTC
TRBJ1-6 | - | TRBV14 | - | CASSQGGSGNSPLHF | TGTGCCAGCAGCCAAGGCGGTTCCGGTAATTCACCCCTCCACTTT
TRBJ2-7 | TRBD2 | TRBV29-1 | - | CSVVRDIAGDYEQYF | TGCAGCGTTGTGAGAGATATAGCGGGAGACTACGAGCAGTACTTC
TRBJ2-7 | - | TRBV6-6 | - | CASSPTPYEQYF | TGTGCCAGCAGTCCGACACCATACGAGCAGTACTTC
TRBJ2-7 | - | TRBV29-1 | - | CSVAWGSHEQYF | TGCAGCGTTGCTTGGGGTAGCCACGAGCAGTACTTC
TRBJ2-1 | TRBD2 | TRBV27 | - | CASGMTSTYNEQFF | TGTGCCAGCGGGATGACTAGCACCTACAATGAGCAGTTCTTC
TRBJ2-7 | - | TRBV30 | - | CACRPGTSYEQYF | TGTGCCTGTCGGCCGGGGACCTCCTACGAGCAGTACTTC
TRBJ2-7 | - | TRBV7-9 | few | CASSLVSGEQYF | TGTGCCAGCAGCTTAGTTTCTGGCGAGCAGTACTTC
TRBJ2-7 | TRBD1 | TRBV29-1 | few | CSVEGDSSYEQYF | TGCAGCGTTGAAGGGGACAGCTCCTACGAGCAGTACTTC
TRBJ1-6 | - | TRBV5-1 | few | CASSLGTEGNSPLHF | TGCGCCAGCAGCTTGGGGACAGAGGGAAATTCACCCCTCCACTTT
TRBJ2-7 | - | TRBV29-1 | few | CSVEGTGRSYEQYF | TGCAGCGTTGAAGGCACGGGCCGGTCCTACGAGCAGTACTTC
TRBJ1-2 | - | TRBV4-1 | - | CASSQGPIYGYTF | TGCGCCAGCAGCCAGGGGCCCATCTATGGCTACACCTTC
TRBJ2-7 | TRBD2 | TRBV5-1 | - | CASRTGTSGSYEQYF | TGCGCCAGCAGGACAGGGACTAGCGGGAGCTACGAGCAGTACTTC
TRBJ2-1 | TRBD2 | TRBV29-1 | many | CSAGLADYNEQFF | TGCAGCGCGGGACTAGCGGACTACAATGAGCAGTTCTTC
TRBJ2-3 | - | TRBV6-5 | - | CASRDRGTDTQYF | TGTGCCAGCAGAGATCGGGGCACAGATACGCAGTATTTT
TRBJ2-5 | - | TRBV6-1 | - | CASRGGREETQYF | TGTGCCAGCAGAGGGGGGCGGGAGGAGACCCAGTACTTC
TRBJ1-1 | - | TRBV29-1 | - | CSVEGLNTEAFF | TGCAGCGTTGAGGGCCTGAACACTGAAGCTTTCTTT
TRBJ2-7 | TRBD2 | TRBV11-2 | - | CASSGRRLAGASYEQYF | TGTGCCAGCAGCGGCAGGCGGCTAGCGGGAGCTTCCTACGAGCAGTACTTC